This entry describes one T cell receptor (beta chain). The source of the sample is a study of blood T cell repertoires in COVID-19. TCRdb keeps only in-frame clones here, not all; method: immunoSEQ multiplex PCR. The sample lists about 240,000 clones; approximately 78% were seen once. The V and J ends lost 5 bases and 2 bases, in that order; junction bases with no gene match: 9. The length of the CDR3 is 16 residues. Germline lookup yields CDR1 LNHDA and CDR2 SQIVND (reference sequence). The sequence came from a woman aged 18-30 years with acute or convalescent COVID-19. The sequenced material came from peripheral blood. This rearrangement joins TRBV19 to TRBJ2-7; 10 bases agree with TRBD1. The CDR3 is CASSSPPGQGTYEQYF. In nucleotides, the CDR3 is TGTGCCAGTAGTTCTCCTCCGGGACAGGGGACCTACGAGCAGTACTTC.